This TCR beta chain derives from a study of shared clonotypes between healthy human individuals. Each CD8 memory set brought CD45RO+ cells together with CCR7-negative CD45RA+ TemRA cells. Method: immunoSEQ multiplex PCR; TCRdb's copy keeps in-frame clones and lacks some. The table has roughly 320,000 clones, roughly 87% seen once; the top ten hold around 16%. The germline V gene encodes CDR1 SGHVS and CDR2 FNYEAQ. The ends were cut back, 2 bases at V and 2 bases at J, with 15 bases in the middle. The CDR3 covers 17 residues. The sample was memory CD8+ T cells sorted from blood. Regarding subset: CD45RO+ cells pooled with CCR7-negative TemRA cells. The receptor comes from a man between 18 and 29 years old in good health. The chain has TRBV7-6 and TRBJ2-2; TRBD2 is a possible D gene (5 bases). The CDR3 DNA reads TGTGCCAGCAGCTTAATTGGATTGTGGACTAACACCGGGGAGCTGTTTTTT. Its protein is CASSLIGLWTNTGELFF.